This TCR beta chain derives from a study of CD8+ T cells in alopecia areata. Study-level points and caveats: Administration of tofacitinib significantly diminished scalp clonality and expanded CD8+ clones within the top 100. Many expanded lesional clones persisted in scalp and blood during tofacitinib.

The treatment is: oral pan-JAK inhibitor, 5-10 mg twice daily. The table lists this clone with a few counts. Its cognate antigen is unknown. RNA was isolated and reverse transcribed to cDNA, the sequencing template. Clones were sequenced by immunoSEQ multiplex PCR, and TCRdb holds only the in-frame ones, with some missing. This table holds some 180,000 clones, roughly 46% found once. This CDR3 is built from 13 residues. V was shortened by 5 bases and J by 3 bases, with 11 bases between the two germline ends. Germline values: CDR1 SGHTA, CDR2 FQGTGA. The origin of this receptor is a human donor with alopecia areata. V usage is TRBV7-3 and J usage is TRBJ2-7; D is unresolved. Sequenced here: CD8+ T cells sorted from blood, sampled at approximately week 51, from a patient treated with tofacitinib. In DNA form, the CDR3 reads TGTGCCAGCAGCGTCGACCTAGGCTACGAGCAGTACTTC. Protein sequence: CASSVDLGYEQYF.